This is a list of T cell receptor beta chains from one sample in a study of blood T cell repertoires in COVID-19. Clones were sequenced by immunoSEQ multiplex PCR, and TCRdb holds only the in-frame ones, with some missing. The sample lists 170,000 or so clones, approximately 90% occurring once. Sequenced: peripheral blood. The origin of the receptors is a woman under 30 who had recovered from COVID-19. Each CDR3 is given with its conserved first and last residue. The D gene is left open where the match is weak. Expanded clones are given a class, and other clones once, few, many or no size at all.

TRBV28	TRBJ1-1	TRBD1	NA	TGTGCCAGCAGGCCAACAGGGGCCGCGCTCATCATGAACACTGAAGCTTTCTTT	CASRPTGAALIMNTEAFF
TRBV6-1	TRBJ2-1	NA	once	TGTGCCAGCAGTGAACAGGGGAACAATGAGCAGTTCTTC	CASSEQGNNEQFF
TRBV5-1	TRBJ2-5	NA	NA	TGCGCCAGCAGCTTTGACAGGCAAGAGACCCAGTACTTC	CASSFDRQETQYF
TRBV5-1	TRBJ1-5	TRBD1	NA	TGCGCCAGCAGCACGGACAGGGTCCTTCAGCCCCAGCATTTT	CASSTDRVLQPQHF
TRBV6-2/TRBV6-3	TRBJ1-5	TRBD1	NA	TGTGCCAGCAGTTACTCGATAGTTGGGGACAGGGATAATCAGCCCCAGCATTTT	CASSYSIVGDRDNQPQHF
TRBV5-1	TRBJ2-1	TRBD2	NA	TGCGCCAGCAGCCCCAGAGGGGGGGGACTAGCGGGAGACAATGAGCAGTTCTTC	CASSPRGGGLAGDNEQFF
TRBV27	TRBJ1-1	TRBD1	NA	TGTGCCAGCAGTTTAAACAGACAGGGGGGTTTTCGGGCTTTCTTT	CASSLNRQGGFRAFF
TRBV4-1	TRBJ2-2	NA	once	TGCGCCAGCAGCCAAGTTAGGGGTCCTAACACCGGGGAGCTGTTTTTT	CASSQVRGPNTGELFF
TRBV19	TRBJ2-2	TRBD1	NA	TGTGCCAGCCGGGACAGGGGATGGTCCAGGGAGCTGTTTTTT	CASRDRGWSRELFF
TRBV4-3	TRBJ1-6	NA	once	TGCGCCAGCAGCCCCGATCAGGGCAGTGATAATTCACCCCTCCACTTT	CASSPDQGSDNSPLHF
TRBV7-6	TRBJ2-3	TRBD1	NA	TGTGCCAGCAGCTACCAACTAGGGGGCCCCACAGATACGCAGTATTTT	CASSYQLGGPTDTQYF
TRBV10-3	TRBJ1-2	NA	NA	TGTGCCATCAGTGAAACAGCTAACTATGGCTACACCTTC	CAISETANYGYTF
TRBV4-3	TRBJ2-1	NA	once	TGCGCCAGCAGCCAAGCCGTCACAGTCGAGCAGTTCTTC	CASSQAVTVEQFF
TRBV27	TRBJ1-2	TRBD1	NA	TGTGCCAGCAGTTTAGAAGGGGGCGATGGCTACACCTTC	CASSLEGGDGYTF